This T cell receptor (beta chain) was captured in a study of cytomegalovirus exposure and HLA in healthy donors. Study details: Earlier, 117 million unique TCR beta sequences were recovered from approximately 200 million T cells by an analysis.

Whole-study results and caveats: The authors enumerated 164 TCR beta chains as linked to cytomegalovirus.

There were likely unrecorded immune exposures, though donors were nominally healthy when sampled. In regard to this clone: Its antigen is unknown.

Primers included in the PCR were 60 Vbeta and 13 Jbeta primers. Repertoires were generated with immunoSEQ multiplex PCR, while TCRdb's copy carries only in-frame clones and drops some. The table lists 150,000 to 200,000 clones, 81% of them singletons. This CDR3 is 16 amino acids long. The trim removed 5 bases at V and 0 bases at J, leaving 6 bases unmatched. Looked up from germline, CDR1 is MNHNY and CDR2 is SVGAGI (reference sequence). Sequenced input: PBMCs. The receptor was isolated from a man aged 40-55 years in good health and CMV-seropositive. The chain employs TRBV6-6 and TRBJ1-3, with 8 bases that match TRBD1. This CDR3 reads CASSPTGAYSGNTIYF. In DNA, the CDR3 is TGTGCCAGCAGTCCGACAGGGGCTTACTCTGGAAACACCATATATTTT.